The 20 T cell receptor beta chains in this list originate from one sample, sequenced in a study of beta chain features in type 1 diabetes. Study-wide findings and caveats: Within each of all four CD4+ subsets, Type 1 diabetes patients had TCRB CDR3s that were moderately but significantly shorter.

Every bit of the isolated RNA underwent reverse transcription, so sequencing read expressed TCRB transcripts. The method was immunoSEQ multiplex PCR; TCRdb's version includes in-frame clones alone and lacks a portion of them. The table shows around 340,000 clones, with around 9.7% occurring only once. Which antigens these TCRs recognize remains unknown. The sample taken for sequencing was central memory CD4+ T cells from blood. The receptors stem from a man aged 25 to 45 with type 1 diabetes.

V is TRBV2 and J is TRBJ2-5; 14 bases align to TRBD2. V was pared by 6 bases and J by 3 bases, with 6 bases of the junction left unmatched. The CDR3 covers 16 residues. The germline V gene encodes CDR1 SNHLY and CDR2 FYNNEI. Here the CDR3 DNA reads TGTGCCAGCAGAATACCGGGACTAGCGGGGGAAGAGACCCAGTACTTC. Amino acids: CASRIPGLAGEETQYF. The full variable domain, its missing parts supplied by reference TRBV2 and TRBJ2-5, is EPEVTQTPSHQVTQMGQEVILRCVPISNHLYFYWYRQILGQKVEFLVSFYNNEISEKSEIFDDQFSVERPDGSNFTLKIRSTKLEDSAMYFCASRIPGLAGEETQYFGPGTRLLVL.

This clone was counted only a few times. The V call is TRBV6-6, the J call TRBJ1-5; D is undetermined. From germline, CDR1 is MNHNY and CDR2 SVGAGI (reference sequence). V was trimmed by 0 bases and J by 3 bases, leaving 9 bases between them. This CDR3 comprises 15 residues. CDR3 loop: CASSYSSDFNQPQHF. The CDR3 DNA is TGTGCCAGCAGTTACTCCTCGGACTTCAATCAGCCCCAGCATTTT.

The V call is TRBV28, the J call TRBJ1-1; D is ambiguous. V lost 2 bases and J lost 11, with 15 bases in between. This CDR3 has 13 amino acids. Germline-derived CDR1 and CDR2 are MDHEN and SYDVKM. The CDR3 is CASSLQAARVAFF. The CDR3 bases are TGTGCCAGCAGTTTACAGGCCGCAAGGGTGGCTTTCTTT.

The V and J genes are TRBV7-2 and TRBJ2-1; perhaps TRBD1 as D (5 bases). The CDR3 has 16 residues. V was cut by 1 base and J by 7 bases, with 17 bases left in between. CDR1 is SGHTA, CDR2 FQGNSA, per germline. CDR3 protein: CASSLVSGAGRNEQFF. Here the CDR3 DNA reads TGTGCCAGCAGCTTAGTCTCTGGGGCCGGACGGAATGAGCAGTTCTTC.

This clone was recorded a few times. The chain is built from TRBV2 and TRBJ2-1; D gene unclear. CDR3 length equals 13 residues. Germline lookup yields CDR1 SNHLY and CDR2 FYNNEI. Trimming shortened V by 5 bases and J by 0 bases, and 5 bases separated the two germline ends. CDR3 coding DNA: TGTGCCAGCAGTCGGAGCTCCTACAATGAGCAGTTCTTC. This sequence encodes CASSRSSYNEQFF.

J is TRBJ2-7 and V is TRBV6-6, with 11 nucleotides matching TRBD1. J lost 5 bases, V lost 0 bases, and 3 bases had no gene match. CDR1 is MNHNY, CDR2 SVGAGI, per germline (reference sequence). The CDR3 length is 15 residues. CDR3 in DNA: TGTGCCAGCAGTTACTCGGACAGGGGGCATAACGAGCAGTACTTC. It encodes CASSYSDRGHNEQYF.

This clone was observed a few times. This chain joins TRBV29-1 and TRBJ2-7; 7 positions agree with TRBD1. J was trimmed by 4 bases and V by 7 bases; bases with no gene match: 10. The V gene's germline CDR1 is SQVTM and CDR2 ANQGSEA. The CDR3 spans 13 residues. Written as DNA, the CDR3 is TGCAGCGCCGAAACAGGGGAACGATACGAGCAGTACTTC. Residues: CSAETGERYEQYF.

This clone was seen ten or more times. The V and J genes are TRBV7-9 and TRBJ1-2; D unclear. The CDR3 is 12 residues long. With 5 bases removed from V and 7 bases from J, the gap between germline ends came to 11 bases. CDR1 SEHNR and CDR2 FQNEAQ come from the germline V gene (reference sequence). The CDR3 bases are TGTGCCAGCAGCCCCGATTCTGGTGGCTACACCTTC. This sequence encodes CASSPDSGGYTF.

The chain has TRBV29-1 and TRBJ1-1; weak D call: TRBD1 (5 bases). The ends were cut back, 2 bases at V and 2 bases at J, with 9 bases in the middle. The germline gives CDR1 SQVTM, CDR2 ANQGSEA. This CDR3 is 13 amino acids long. CDR3 DNA: TGCAGCGTTGAATGGCAGGGTAACACTGAAGCTTTCTTT. Translating it yields CSVEWQGNTEAFF.

A few counts support this clone. This sample includes further DNA sequences coding for the same CDR3. The chain has TRBV7-2 and TRBJ2-5; 7 bases match TRBD1. Germline assignment: CDR1 SGHTA and CDR2 FQGNSA. After removal of 5 bases from V and 2 bases from J, the junction contained 5 bases not matched to a gene. The CDR3 loop spans 14 amino acids. The CDR3 DNA reads as TGTGCCAGCAGCCCTCACAGGGGACAAGAGACCCAGTACTTC. Protein sequence: CASSPHRGQETQYF.

Written as DNA, the CDR3 is TGTGCCAGCAGCTCCACCGGGACAGGATCTGCAGATACGCAGTATTTT. Translated, it gives CASSSTGTGSADTQYF. The chain uses TRBV7-6 and TRBJ2-3; 8 bases align to TRBD1. J lost 4 bases, V lost 4 bases, and 10 bases had no gene match. CDR1 is SGHVS, CDR2 FNYEAQ, per germline. The CDR3 is 16 amino acids.

The chain combines TRBV6-6 with TRBJ1-2, with 8 bases matching TRBD1. CDR1 and CDR2 (germline): MNHNY, SVGAGI (reference sequence). The length of the CDR3 is 13 residues. Trimming removed 7 bases from V and 4 bases from J; junction bases left unmatched: 5. The CDR3 spells CASNQDRAYGYTF. The CDR3 DNA reads as TGTGCCAGCAACCAGGACAGGGCCTATGGCTACACCTTC.

The chain joins TRBV7-2 to TRBJ2-1; D gene ambiguous. V was trimmed by 1 base and J by 10 bases, leaving 8 bases between them. CDR1 and CDR2 (germline): SGHTA, FQGNSA. This CDR3 is 12 amino acids long. The CDR3 coding sequence is TGTGCCAGCAGCTTAGAAAAGGGAGAGCAGTTCTTC. It encodes CASSLEKGEQFF.

This chain links TRBV7-9 with TRBJ1-4; 7 bases agree with TRBD1. Germline loops: CDR1 SEHNR, CDR2 FQNEAQ (reference sequence). V dropped 5 bases and J dropped 5; count of bases not matched to a gene: 20. CDR3 length equals 19 residues. The CDR3 spells CASSPARQGFLAPNEKLFF. As DNA, the CDR3 is TGTGCCAGCAGCCCAGCCCGACAGGGCTTCCTAGCGCCGAATGAAAAACTGTTTTTT. The whole variable domain, filled in from reference TRBV7-9 and TRBJ1-4, reads DTGVSQNPRHKITKRGQNVTFRCDPISEHNRLYWYRQTLGQGPEFLTYFQNEAQLEKSRLLSDRFSAERPKGSFSTLEIQRTEQGDSAMYLCASSPARQGFLAPNEKLFFGSGTQLSVL.

This clone was seen more than once but under ten times. J is TRBJ2-4 and V is TRBV7-2, with D unclear. Per the germline V gene, CDR1 is SGHTA and CDR2 is FQGNSA. CDR3 size: 12 residues. V was shortened by 1 base and J by 8 bases, with 6 bases between the two germline ends. Written as DNA, the CDR3 is TGTGCCAGCAGCTTAGAGGCCCACATTCAGTACTTC. The encoded protein is CASSLEAHIQYF.

This clone appeared a few times. The chain has TRBV7-9 and TRBJ2-7; 8 bases match TRBD1. The CDR3 spans 15 residues. V was pared by 2 bases and J by 3 bases, with 6 bases of the junction left unmatched. Per germline, CDR1 SEHNR and CDR2 FQNEAQ (reference sequence). CDR3 sequence (DNA): TGTGCCAGCAGCTTACAGGGGACAGGAGGCTACGAGCAGTACTTC. Translation: CASSLQGTGGYEQYF.

This rearrangement joins TRBV28 to TRBJ2-1; D is uncertain. Trimming stripped 5 bases from V and 3 bases from J, with 5 bases between. This CDR3 region has 12 residues. The germline gives CDR1 MDHEN, CDR2 SYDVKM. In nucleotides, the CDR3 is TGTGCCAGCAGTAACGTCTACAATGAGCAGTTCTTC. Its protein product is CASSNVYNEQFF.

Only a few counts were recorded for this clone. The V and J genes are TRBV27 and TRBJ1-1; possible D gene TRBD1, 5 bases. V shed 6 bases and J shed 4 bases, with 15 bases lying between them. The CDR3 is 14 amino acids. CDR1 and CDR2 (germline): MNHEY, SMNVEV (reference sequence). Here the CDR3 reads CASSRQLSSTEAFF. CDR3 DNA sequence: TGTGCCAGCAGCCGACAGCTGTCCTCCACTGAAGCTTTCTTT.

The V and J genes are TRBV27 and TRBJ1-3; D may be TRBD1 (6 bases). This CDR3 has 16 residues. The germline V gene has CDR1 MNHEY and CDR2 SMNVEV (reference sequence). Trimming removed 6 bases from V and 0 bases from J, with 15 bases in between. This chain's CDR3 is CASSRGTGFSGNTIYF. CDR3 bases: TGTGCCAGCAGCAGGGGCACAGGGTTCTCTGGAAACACCATATATTTT.

The genes are TRBV4-3 and TRBJ2-7; 9 nucleotides align to TRBD2. The germline V gene encodes CDR1 LGHNA and CDR2 YSLEER. CDR3 length equals 15 residues. V was pared by 1 base and J by 7 bases, with 8 bases of the junction left unmatched. This CDR3 is CASSQAAGGLREQYF. The CDR3 DNA reads TGCGCCAGCAGCCAAGCAGCGGGGGGCCTAAGGGAGCAGTACTTC.